This T cell receptor (beta chain) was found in a study of blood T cell repertoires in COVID-19. Whole-study context: T cells, B-cell-depleted T cells, or PBMCs provided the cDNA or gDNA that served as material.

Data came from immunoSEQ multiplex PCR; TCRdb stores just in-frame clones and leaves some out. Among 200,000 to 300,000 clones listed, approximately 80% were seen once. The sample consisted of peripheral blood. This TCR came from a woman of 80 years or more with acute or convalescent COVID-19.

CDR3 sequence: CASRRDSNSPLHF. The CDR3 region has the DNA TGTGCCAGCAGGCGGGACAGTAATTCACCCCTCCACTTT. The gene calls are TRBV3-1 (or the pseudogene TRBV3-2) and TRBJ1-6; 7 bases map to TRBD1. The ends lost 6 bases at V and 6 bases at J; junction bases unmatched: 2. This CDR3 has 13 residues. Per germline, CDR1 LGHDT and CDR2 YNNKEL (reference sequence).